This T cell receptor beta chain appears in the sequencing data of a study of blood T cells in healthy people across ages. Study-level findings and limits: Researchers report that TCR beta diversity correlated strongly with naive T cell percentage.

It was around 9 milliliters of peripheral blood that were drawn from each donor. Germline CDR1 SNHLY, CDR2 FYNNEI. This CDR3 comprises 13 residues. V was clipped by 8 bases and J by 7 bases, with 18 bases between them. It was with a sample-barcoded 5' primer and a J-beta primer mix that a second PCR of roughly 7 to 11 cycles was run. Every single cDNA molecule received a tag from a template-switch adaptor with 12 random nucleotides. Per-sample output comprised a minimum of 2.5 million paired-end reads containing CDR3. From the 5' RACE reads, TCRdb called clonotypes with MiXCR, one entry per CDR3 protein. The sample includes 600,000 or so distinct CDR3 sequences, approximately 30% of them seen just once. On this clonotype itself: The antigen is undetermined. A much larger clone lies a single base off, so this may be a read error.

The rearrangement uses TRBV2 and TRBJ2-7; a weak D match, TRBD2 (7 bases). The sequence was collected from a woman of 80 years or more in good health. Sequenced: blood. In nucleotides, the CDR3 is TGTGCCAGCCTGGGGGGGGCCGGGGATGAGCAGTACTTC. Its protein product is CASLGGAGDEQYF.